The 23 T cell receptor beta chains below were found in one sample sequenced in a study of control samples from healthy donors and cancer patients. The assay was immunoSEQ multiplex PCR, and TCRdb's table has in-frame clones only and misses some. The sample lists roughly 150,000 clones; just over 85% were seen once. Sequencing was carried out using blood. Receptors originate from a man aged 18 to 29 in good health.

This chain links TRBV18 with TRBJ2-1, with 8 bases fitting TRBD2. V shed 4 bases and J 5 bases; nucleotides not matched to a gene: 7. This CDR3 spans 15 amino acids. The germline V gene has CDR1 KGHSH and CDR2 LQKENI. The CDR3 DNA is TGTGCCAGCTCACGACTTAGCGGGGTAGACAATGAGCAGTTCTTC. It codes for CASSRLSGVDNEQFF.

The chain combines TRBV27 with TRBJ2-5; possibly TRBD1 or TRBD2 for D (5 bases each). The CDR3 runs to 17 residues. Germline V gene data show CDR1 as MNHEY and CDR2 as SMNVEV (reference sequence). Trimming pared 0 bases from V and 5 bases from J, leaving 19 bases between. The CDR3 bases are TGTGCCAGCAGTTTATCTTTGGTACAGGCCCGGAGGGAGACCCAGTACTTC. Translating it yields CASSLSLVQARRETQYF.

V gene TRBV10-2 combines with J gene TRBJ1-2; D possibly corresponds to TRBD1 (5 bases). V was clipped by 3 bases and J by 4 bases, with 12 bases between them. This CDR3 contains 14 residues. Germline CDR1 WSHSY, CDR2 SAAADI. This chain's CDR3 is CASSDQDSLYGYTF. CDR3 coding DNA: TGCGCCAGCAGTGATCAAGACAGCCTCTATGGCTACACCTTC.

This clone was detected once. CDR3 residues: CASSEGQGWSTEAFF. As DNA, the CDR3 is TGTGCCAGCAGCGAGGGACAGGGGTGGAGCACTGAAGCTTTCTTT. J is TRBJ1-1 and V is TRBV3-1 (or the pseudogene TRBV3-2), with 10 positions matching TRBD1. V was clipped by 5 bases and J by 4 bases; unmatched bases: 7. Germline assignment: CDR1 LGHDT and CDR2 YNNKEL (reference sequence). This CDR3 region has 15 residues.

The chain couples TRBV7-9 to TRBJ2-3; D uncertain. V gave up 4 bases and J gave up 1 base, with 12 bases separating them. Germline loops: CDR1 SEHNR, CDR2 FQNEAQ (reference sequence). The CDR3 consists of 15 residues. DNA of the CDR3: TGTGCCAGCAGCTCCCCGAGGTTTGGCACAGATACGCAGTATTTT. Residues: CASSSPRFGTDTQYF. The entire variable domain, with the rest obtained from reference TRBV7-9 and TRBJ2-3, is as follows: DTGVSQNPRHKITKRGQNVTFRCDPISEHNRLYWYRQTLGQGPEFLTYFQNEAQLEKSRLLSDRFSAERPKGSFSTLEIQRTEQGDSAMYLCASSSPRFGTDTQYFGPGTRLTVL.

The chain couples TRBV1 to TRBJ1-1. TRBV1 is annotated as a pseudogene. CDR3 size: 17 residues. CDR3 coding DNA: TGCACCAGCACCCGGGAATTAGTGGCTAAAATGAACACTGAAGCTTTCTTT. Translating it yields CTSTRELVAKMNTEAFF.

The rearrangement uses TRBV6-5 and TRBJ1-1, with TRBD1 identical over 9 bases. There are 13 residues in the CDR3. CDR1 and CDR2 from the germline V gene are MNHEY and SVGAGI. After removal of 2 bases from V and 5 bases from J, the junction contained 0 bases not matched to a gene. The CDR3 sequence: CASSYDRGTEAFF. The CDR3 DNA follows: TGTGCCAGCAGTTACGACAGGGGGACTGAAGCTTTCTTT.

The rearrangement joins TRBV19 to TRBJ1-6, with a tentative D call TRBD1 (5 bases). CDR3 size: 15 residues. The germline CDR1 and CDR2 sequences are LNHDA and SQIVND (reference sequence). The V and J ends lost 4 bases and 6 bases respectively, with 13 bases between them. The CDR3 bases are TGTGCCAGTAGTAACGGGGGAAATTTTAATTCACCCCTCCACTTT. It encodes CASSNGGNFNSPLHF.

The chain employs TRBV7-2 and TRBJ2-1; 9 bases line up with TRBD2. The CDR3 totals 18 residues. The germline V gene has CDR1 SGHTA and CDR2 FQGNSA. Unmatched junction bases numbered 8, after V lost 0 bases and J lost 2 bases. CDR3 bases: TGTGCCAGCAGCTTAGCGCACTCGGTAGCGGGGGCCTACAATGAGCAGTTCTTC. This encodes CASSLAHSVAGAYNEQFF.

The chain employs TRBV27 and TRBJ1-1, with D uncertain. CDR3 length equals 14 residues. Germline CDR1 reads MNHEY; CDR2 reads SMNVEV (reference sequence). The V end was cut by 4 bases, the J end by 0 bases, with 9 bases between. As DNA, the CDR3 is TGTGCCAGCAGTTCCGGACGGGTGAACACTGAAGCTTTCTTT. Its translation: CASSSGRVNTEAFF.

The rearrangement joins TRBV4-1 to TRBJ1-3; no clear D gene. The CDR3 spans 17 residues. V lost 1 base and J 0 bases, leaving 13 bases between the germline ends. Germline V gene lookup returns CDR1 MGHRA and CDR2 YSYEKL. The DNA of the CDR3 is TGCGCCAGCAGCCAAGGTCCCCCCAGATTCTCTGGAAACACCATATATTTT. Translation gives CASSQGPPRFSGNTIYF.

The gene calls are TRBV18 and TRBJ1-1, with D tentatively TRBD1 (5 bases). Looked up from germline, CDR1 is KGHSH and CDR2 is LQKENI. Deletions cut 5 bases from V and 0 bases from J, with 10 bases between. The CDR3 has 14 residues. CDR3 protein: CASSTDRLNTEAFF. CDR3 DNA: TGTGCCAGCTCAACCGACAGATTGAACACTGAAGCTTTCTTT. The variable domain in full, completed from reference TRBV18 and TRBJ1-1, reads NAGVMQNPRHLVRRRGQEARLRCSPMKGHSHVYWYRQLPEEGLKFMVYLQKENIIDESGMPKERFSAEFPKEGPSILRIQQVVRGDSAAYFCASSTDRLNTEAFFGQGTRLTVV.

This clone showed up just a few times. The chain has TRBV6-2 or TRBV6-3 and TRBJ1-5, with 7 bases matching TRBD1. The CDR3 extends over 16 amino acids. CDR1 and CDR2 (germline): MNHEY, SVGEGT. V was pared by 3 bases and J by 3 bases, with 8 bases of the junction left unmatched. CDR3 loop: CASSYFQGVLNQPQHF. Written as DNA, the CDR3 is TGTGCCAGCAGTTATTTTCAGGGGGTCCTCAATCAGCCCCAGCATTTT.

This chain connects TRBV28 to TRBJ2-3; D perhaps matches TRBD2 (8 bases). CDR3 length: 15 amino acids. The germline V and J ends were trimmed by 6 bases and 4 bases, with 17 bases remaining between them. Germline values: CDR1 MDHEN, CDR2 SYDVKM. The CDR3 DNA reads as TGTGCCAGCAGGCCGGGAGGGGGCGCATCAGATACGCAGTATTTT. Translated, it gives CASRPGGGASDTQYF.

J is TRBJ1-1 and V is TRBV11-3; possible D gene TRBD1, 6 bases. CDR3 length equals 16 residues. Trimming left V 4 bases short and J 4 bases short, with 19 bases between. Germline CDR1 is SGHNT and CDR2 is YENEEA. The CDR3 spells CASSYHQQGGGTEAFF. The CDR3 region has the DNA TGTGCCAGCAGCTATCACCAACAGGGTGGGGGCACTGAAGCTTTCTTT.

The chain combines TRBV6-5 with TRBJ2-2; either TRBD1 or TRBD2 may supply D (7 bases each). The V gene lost 7 bases and the J gene lost 4 bases, with 13 bases spanning the gap. CDR1 MNHEY and CDR2 SVGAGI come from the germline V gene. CDR3 size: 14 residues. The CDR3 protein is CASNQGGATGELFF. Written as DNA, the CDR3 is TGTGCCAGCAACCAGGGGGGGGCCACCGGGGAGCTGTTTTTT.

The chain employs TRBV7-3 and TRBJ2-1, with 7 bases aligning to TRBD1. The CDR3 runs 14 residues. Trimming at V came to 2 bases and at J to 4 bases, leaving 2 bases not matched to a gene. Germline loops: CDR1 SGHTA, CDR2 FQGTGA. CDR3 bases: TGTGCCAGCAGCTTAGACAGGGTATACAATGAGCAGTTCTTC. This codes for CASSLDRVYNEQFF.

The chain joins TRBV4-3 to TRBJ2-4; D possibly corresponds to TRBD2 (5 bases). The germline gives CDR1 LGHNA, CDR2 YSLEER. CDR3 size: 14 residues. With 4 bases removed from V and 12 bases from J, the gap between germline ends came to 19 bases. The CDR3 coding sequence is TGCGCCAGCAGCCGAGGGTACGGGGAAAACGGTCAGTACTTC. It encodes CASSRGYGENGQYF.

V and J are TRBV5-8 and TRBJ1-5, with a possible D match to TRBD1 (5 bases). CDR1 SGHTS and CDR2 YDEGEE come from the germline V gene. The CDR3 has 16 residues. V dropped 4 bases and J dropped 0 bases, with 14 bases sitting between them. The DNA for the CDR3 is TGTGCCAGCAGCCTCTCCGGGGCCCTTAGCAATCAGCCCCAGCATTTT. Its protein product is CASSLSGALSNQPQHF. The full variable domain, with the rest looked up from reference TRBV5-8 and TRBJ1-5, is EAGVTQSPTHLIKTRGQQATLRCSPISGHTSVYWYQQALGLGLQFLLWYDEGEERNRGNFPPRFSGRQFPNYSSELNVNALELEDSALYLCASSLSGALSNQPQHFGDGTRLSIL.

J is TRBJ1-2 and V is TRBV7-6; TRBD1 is a possible D gene (6 bases). The V gene's germline CDR1 is SGHVS and CDR2 FNYEAQ. This CDR3 is built from 15 residues. Trimming removed 1 base from V and 0 bases from J, with 9 bases in between. CDR3 sequence: CASSLGGPTNYGYTF. The DNA for the CDR3 is TGTGCCAGCAGCTTAGGGGGGCCCACTAACTATGGCTACACCTTC.

V and J are TRBV12-1 and TRBJ1-2. TRBV12-1 is a pseudogene locus. This CDR3 spans 13 amino acids. For the CDR3, the DNA is TGTGCCAGCAGCTTTGCAACTAACTATGGCTACACCTTC. Translating it yields CASSFATNYGYTF.

Here the CDR3 DNA reads TGTGCCACCAGCAGAACTAAGAACACTGAAGCTTTCTTT. Its translation: CATSRTKNTEAFF. The V gene is TRBV15, the J gene TRBJ1-1; D not certain. There are 13 residues in the CDR3. Trimming took off 2 bases at V and 1 base at J, with 5 bases between the two ends. Germline V CDR1 and CDR2: LNHNV, YYDKDF (reference sequence).

This rearrangement joins TRBV27 to TRBJ2-1, with TRBD1 identical over 8 bases. J was trimmed by 5 bases and V by 4 bases; bases with no gene match: 7. There are 15 residues in the CDR3. In germline, CDR1 is MNHEY, CDR2 SMNVEV (reference sequence). CDR3 loop: CASSSLQGANNEQFF. CDR3 DNA: TGTGCCAGCAGTTCACTCCAGGGGGCAAACAATGAGCAGTTCTTC.